This TCR beta chain stems from a study of T cell changes during pregnancy in multiple sclerosis. The sample holds one count of this clone. The method was immunoSEQ multiplex PCR; TCRdb's version includes in-frame clones alone and lacks a portion of them. The sample includes about 80,000 clones, approximately 93% of them seen just once. The junction had 1 base not matched to a gene; V was cut back by 3 bases and J by 3 bases. The germline V gene has CDR1 SGHNT and CDR2 YYREEE (reference sequence). CDR3 size: 15 residues. This sequence joins TRBV5-4 and TRBJ2-5; 14 nucleotides match TRBD2. The sample consisted of peripheral blood, taken in the second trimester of pregnancy. This clonotype originated in a female donor in good health, enrolled as a control in a pregnancy study. Written as DNA, the CDR3 is TGTGCCAGCAGCTCGGGACTAGCGGGGGAAGAGACCCAGTACTTC. This encodes CASSSGLAGEETQYF.